This entry features one T cell receptor (beta chain) sequence. What it binds is not known. This CDR3 region has 14 residues. The germline CDR1 and CDR2 sequences are SGHRS and YFSETQ. V was clipped by 5 bases and J by 0 bases, with 10 bases between them. The source of the sample is a study of read filtering for tumor transcriptome and immune sequencing. Study summary: Patients were approximately 18 male and about 14 female, mean age approximately 60 years, range roughly 47 to 85. Study observations and caveats: The sorted CD138-negative fraction was a mixed bone marrow immune population, not purified T cells. Dropping single-read clonotypes raised IR-seq and RNA-seq shared-clonotype correlation.

Molecular barcoded adaptors covering alpha/delta and beta/gamma chains were used on 400 to 450 ng RNA. TCRdb used MiXCR to reprocess the reads, holding one entry per CDR3 protein. The repertoire consists of about 57,000 distinct CDR3 sequences, with 20% to 25% occurring once and the leading ten covering approximately 18%. The clonotype comes from a donor aged 40 or over with multiple myeloma. The sample comprised a population of CD138-negative cells sorted from bone marrow. V usage is TRBV5-1 and J usage is TRBJ2-3; no reliable D call. Here the CDR3 DNA reads TGCGCCAGCAGACGGAGCACTAGCACAGATACGCAGTATTTT. Translation gives CASRRSTSTDTQYF.